This T cell receptor beta chain was obtained from a study of CD8 T cells in Susac syndrome. The authors reverse transcribed roughly 0.5 to 1 ug RNA with random hexamers. TCRdb itself ran the immunoSEQ multiplex PCR reads through MiXCR, one entry per CDR3 protein. Among some 300,000 distinct CDR3 sequences listed, 85% were seen once. V lost 4 bases and J 2 bases, leaving 20 bases between the germline ends. Germline V gene sequence: CDR1 LGHNA, CDR2 YSLEER. The CDR3 extends over 17 amino acids. The chain has TRBV4-3 and TRBJ1-2, with D perhaps matching TRBD1 (5 bases). What was sequenced was CD8+ T cells from PBMCs. The origin of this receptor is a human donor with multiple sclerosis. In DNA, the CDR3 is TGCGCCAGCAGCCCCAGTACCGGGACTCACGGAAACTATGGCTACACCTTC. Protein: CASSPSTGTHGNYGYTF.